These 14 T cell receptor beta chains share one sample of origin, sequenced in a study of OX40 agonist ivuxolimab in advanced cancers. Clones were sequenced by immunoSEQ multiplex PCR, and TCRdb holds only the in-frame ones, with some missing. The profile shows about 92,000 clones, about 91% of them singletons. This sample comprised CD4+ or CD8+ T cells sorted from blood, obtained in a trial of the OX40 agonist ivuxolimab. All receptors come from an adult with an advanced solid tumor such as melanoma, head and neck, liver or kidney cancer.

J is TRBJ2-1 and V is TRBV27, with TRBD2 matching over 14 bases. Germline-derived CDR1 and CDR2 are MNHEY and SMNVEV (reference sequence). Trimming cost V 5 bases and J 12 bases; bases outside gene matches: 9. The CDR3 extends over 15 amino acids. CDR3 protein: CASSRRGTSGSGQFF. The CDR3 nucleotides read TGTGCCAGCAGTAGACGAGGGACTAGCGGGAGCGGGCAGTTCTTC.

The CDR3 reads CASSSDVTDTQYF. CDR3 coding DNA: TGCGCCAGCAGCTCAGATGTCACAGATACGCAGTATTTT. J is TRBJ2-3 and V is TRBV5-1; no clear D. This CDR3 has 13 residues. With 3 bases removed from V and 2 bases from J, the gap between germline ends came to 7 bases. CDR1 and CDR2 (germline): SGHRS, YFSETQ.

The chain uses TRBV28 and TRBJ2-7; 8 bases are shared with TRBD1. Trimming removed 6 bases from V and 6 bases from J; junction bases left unmatched: 4. This CDR3 spans 12 amino acids. From germline, CDR1 is MDHEN and CDR2 SYDVKM. In nucleotides, the CDR3 is TGTGCCAGCAGATCCAGGGGGCGCGAGCAGTACTTC. Translating it yields CASRSRGREQYF.

This chain joins TRBV19 and TRBJ1-4; no firm D call. The V and J ends lost 6 bases and 0 bases respectively, with 14 bases between them. The CDR3 extends over 16 amino acids. Germline CDR1 LNHDA, CDR2 SQIVND (reference sequence). As DNA, the CDR3 is TGTGCCAGTAGGGACCGCCCCGGCGCAACTAATGAAAAACTGTTTTTT. Its protein is CASRDRPGATNEKLFF.

The rearrangement links TRBV28 to TRBJ2-1, with D perhaps matching TRBD2 (6 bases). This CDR3 has 13 amino acids. Germline CDR1 and CDR2: MDHEN and SYDVKM. V lost 8 bases to trimming and J lost 9 bases, with 17 bases between them. The CDR3 spells CASLGRAEGEQFF. The CDR3 nucleotides are TGTGCCAGCCTGGGGAGAGCGGAGGGTGAGCAGTTCTTC.

The V gene is TRBV28, the J gene TRBJ2-7, with no clear D. Trimming cost V 3 bases and J 6 bases, with 6 bases left between them. Germline CDR1 is MDHEN and CDR2 is SYDVKM. CDR3 length equals 11 residues. The CDR3 DNA sequence: TGTGCCAGCAGTTTGTCGCGCGAGCAGTACTTC. Protein product: CASSLSREQYF.

The chain joins TRBV27 to TRBJ2-7, with 8 bases fitting TRBD1. Germline V CDR1 and CDR2: MNHEY, SMNVEV (reference sequence). The CDR3 contains 15 residues. The junction had 8 bases not matched to a gene; V was cut back by 5 bases and J by 2 bases. The chain's CDR3 is CASSLGGQAPYEQYF. CDR3 bases: TGTGCCAGCAGTCTGGGGGGACAGGCCCCCTACGAGCAGTACTTC.

The gene calls are TRBV9 and TRBJ2-3; D gene uncertain. The CDR3 loop spans 13 amino acids. CDR1 and CDR2 (germline): SGDLS, YYNGEE. Trimming removed 3 bases from V and 6 bases from J, with 11 bases in between. The CDR3 here is CASSARPSDTQYF. The CDR3 DNA reads as TGTGCCAGCAGCGCCAGACCTTCGGATACGCAGTATTTT.

The CDR3 sequence is CSTRKGPTDTQYF. CDR3 sequence (DNA): TGCAGCACGCGAAAGGGGCCCACAGATACGCAGTATTTT. The V gene is TRBV29-1, the J gene TRBJ2-3, with a possible D match to TRBD1 (5 bases). V was cut by 8 bases and J by 2 bases, with 14 bases left in between. CDR3 size: 13 residues. From germline, CDR1 is SQVTM and CDR2 ANQGSEA.

The chain joins TRBV28 to TRBJ1-2; D remains ambiguous. The CDR3 runs to 15 residues. Germline V gene sequence: CDR1 MDHEN, CDR2 SYDVKM. V was pared by 5 bases and J by 6 bases, with 19 bases between. In DNA form, the CDR3 reads TGTGCCAGCAGTCGCGCCGACCGTCAAGCGAATGGCTACACCTTC. Encoded protein: CASSRADRQANGYTF.

The chain couples TRBV28 to TRBJ1-4; no firm D call. CDR1 and CDR2 (germline): MDHEN, SYDVKM. The CDR3 consists of 12 residues. Trimming removed 6 bases at V and 5 bases at J, with 7 bases between. The CDR3 nucleotides are TGTGCCAGCAGGCCAGCGAATGAAAAACTGTTTTTT. Translating it yields CASRPANEKLFF.

The chain is built from TRBV2 and TRBJ2-7; D is possibly TRBD2 (7 bases). Germline loops: CDR1 SNHLY, CDR2 FYNNEI. With 7 bases removed from V and 0 bases from J, the gap between germline ends came to 13 bases. The length of the CDR3 is 14 residues. CDR3 nucleotides: TGTGCCAGCATTGGGGGGGGCATCTCCTACGAGCAGTACTTC. It specifies CASIGGGISYEQYF.

This chain links TRBV4-3 with TRBJ2-1, with TRBD2 matching over 13 bases. Germline CDR1 LGHNA, CDR2 YSLEER. Trimming cost V 1 base and J 4 bases; bases outside gene matches: 7. The CDR3 runs 18 residues. The DNA for the CDR3 is TGCGCCAGCAGCCAAGCTGGGACTAGCGGGACTGTGTACAATGAGCAGTTCTTC. It is translated as CASSQAGTSGTVYNEQFF.

The chain combines TRBV21-1 with TRBJ1-4; TRBD1, the table's D call, lacks a check against the DNA. TRBV21-1 is deemed a pseudogene. The CDR3 has 14 amino acids. The CDR3 loop is CASSRIGTKEKLFF. CDR3 nucleotide sequence: TGTGCCAGCAGCAGAATCGGGACAAAGGAAAAACTGTTTTTT.